This TCR beta chain was sequenced during a study of cytomegalovirus exposure and HLA in healthy donors. Study details: Out of 150 million to 200 million T cells, an earlier analysis found fewer than 140 million unique TCR beta sequences in total.

It was with 60 Vbeta and 13 Jbeta primers that the PCR ran. The method was immunoSEQ multiplex PCR; TCRdb's version includes in-frame clones alone and lacks a portion of them. The table lists more than 150,000 clones, about 79% of them singletons. V shed 6 bases and J 8 bases; nucleotides not matched to a gene: 6. The CDR3 consists of 13 residues. CDR1 SGHAT and CDR2 FQNNGV come from the germline V gene. The TCR sequence derives from a man aged 45-65 years in good health and CMV-seropositive. The gene calls are TRBV11-2 and TRBJ1-4, with 7 bases fitting TRBD1. The sample comprised PBMCs. CDR3 loop: CASRQTGSEKLFF. CDR3 bases: TGTGCCAGCAGACAGACAGGGTCCGAAAAACTGTTTTTT.